This T cell receptor beta chain was captured by sequencing in a study of PD-1 blockade in classical Hodgkin lymphoma. On the study more broadly: Administration of nivolumab to patients was at 3 mg/kg intravenously every 2 weeks.

CDR1 is SGHAT and CDR2 is FQNNGV in the germline V gene. The V end was cut by 4 bases, the J end by 8 bases, with 9 bases between. The CDR3 totals 13 residues. Whole-study results and caveats: In CD4+ cells, TCR diversity went up significantly by C4D1, but in CD8+ cells it did not. The repertoire differences lack a defined cause, possibly disease activity or prior therapy.

Exposure to brentuximab vedotin varied, and each patient had relapsed following autologous stem cell transplantation. Remarks on this clone: What it binds is unknown. The identical CDR3 is also encoded by other nucleotide sequences in the sample.

Sequencing used immunoSEQ multiplex PCR; TCRdb keeps in-frame clones, though not all of them. The data hold roughly 14,000 clones, with roughly 80% observed a single time. Sample: peripheral blood mononuclear cells (PBMCs), taken before the second cycle of nivolumab. The clonotype originates from a human donor with classical Hodgkin lymphoma. The chain has TRBV11-2 and TRBJ1-6; perhaps TRBD1 as D (5 bases). The CDR3 loop reads CASSSAGYSPLHF. CDR3 DNA: TGTGCCAGCAGCTCGGCAGGGTATTCACCCCTCCACTTT.